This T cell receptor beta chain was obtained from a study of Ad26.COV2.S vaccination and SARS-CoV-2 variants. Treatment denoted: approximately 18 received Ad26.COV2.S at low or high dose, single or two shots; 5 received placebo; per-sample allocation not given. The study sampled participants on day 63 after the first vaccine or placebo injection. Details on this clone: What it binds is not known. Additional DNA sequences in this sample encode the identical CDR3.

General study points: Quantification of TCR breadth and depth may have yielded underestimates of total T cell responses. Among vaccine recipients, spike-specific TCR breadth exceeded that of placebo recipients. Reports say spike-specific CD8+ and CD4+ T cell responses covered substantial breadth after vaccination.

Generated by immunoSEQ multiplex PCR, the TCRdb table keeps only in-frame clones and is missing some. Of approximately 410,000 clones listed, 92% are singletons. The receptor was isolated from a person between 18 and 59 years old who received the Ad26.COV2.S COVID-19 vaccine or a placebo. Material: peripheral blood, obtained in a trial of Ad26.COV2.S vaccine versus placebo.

CDR3 nucleotide sequence: TGTGCCAGCAGCTTAGGGACGGCCTATGGCTACACCTTC. This gives the protein CASSLGTAYGYTF. This chain links TRBV7-2 with TRBJ1-2, with unresolved D. CDR1 and CDR2 from the germline V gene are SGHTA and FQGNSA. CDR3 size: 13 residues. The V gene lost 1 base and the J gene lost 4 bases, with 7 bases spanning the gap.